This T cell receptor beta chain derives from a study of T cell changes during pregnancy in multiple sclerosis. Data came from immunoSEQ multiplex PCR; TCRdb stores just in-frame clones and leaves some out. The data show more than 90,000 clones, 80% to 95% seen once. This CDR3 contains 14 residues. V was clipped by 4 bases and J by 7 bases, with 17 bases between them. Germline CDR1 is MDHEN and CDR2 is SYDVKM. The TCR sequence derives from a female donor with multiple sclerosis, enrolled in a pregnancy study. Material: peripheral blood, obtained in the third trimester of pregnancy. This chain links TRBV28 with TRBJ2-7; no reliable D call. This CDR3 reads CASSSLTGGVEQYF. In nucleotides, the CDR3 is TGTGCCAGCAGTTCCCTGACTGGCGGCGTGGAGCAGTACTTC.